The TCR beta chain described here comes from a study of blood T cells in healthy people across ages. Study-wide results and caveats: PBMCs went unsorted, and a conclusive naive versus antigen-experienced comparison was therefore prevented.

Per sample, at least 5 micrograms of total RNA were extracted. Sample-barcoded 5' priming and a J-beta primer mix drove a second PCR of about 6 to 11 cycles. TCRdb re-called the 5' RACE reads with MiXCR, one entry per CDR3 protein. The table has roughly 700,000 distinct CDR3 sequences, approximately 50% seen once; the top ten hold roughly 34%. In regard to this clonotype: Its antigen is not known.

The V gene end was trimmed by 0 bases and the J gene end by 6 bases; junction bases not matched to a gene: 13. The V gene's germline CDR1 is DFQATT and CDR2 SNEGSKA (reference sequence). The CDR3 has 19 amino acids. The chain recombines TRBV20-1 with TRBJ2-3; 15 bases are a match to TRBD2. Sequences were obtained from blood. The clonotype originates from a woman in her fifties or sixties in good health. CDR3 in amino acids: CSARDPGLAGGSPSDTQYF. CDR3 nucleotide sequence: TGCAGTGCTAGAGATCCGGGACTAGCGGGAGGCTCCCCGTCGGATACGCAGTATTTT.